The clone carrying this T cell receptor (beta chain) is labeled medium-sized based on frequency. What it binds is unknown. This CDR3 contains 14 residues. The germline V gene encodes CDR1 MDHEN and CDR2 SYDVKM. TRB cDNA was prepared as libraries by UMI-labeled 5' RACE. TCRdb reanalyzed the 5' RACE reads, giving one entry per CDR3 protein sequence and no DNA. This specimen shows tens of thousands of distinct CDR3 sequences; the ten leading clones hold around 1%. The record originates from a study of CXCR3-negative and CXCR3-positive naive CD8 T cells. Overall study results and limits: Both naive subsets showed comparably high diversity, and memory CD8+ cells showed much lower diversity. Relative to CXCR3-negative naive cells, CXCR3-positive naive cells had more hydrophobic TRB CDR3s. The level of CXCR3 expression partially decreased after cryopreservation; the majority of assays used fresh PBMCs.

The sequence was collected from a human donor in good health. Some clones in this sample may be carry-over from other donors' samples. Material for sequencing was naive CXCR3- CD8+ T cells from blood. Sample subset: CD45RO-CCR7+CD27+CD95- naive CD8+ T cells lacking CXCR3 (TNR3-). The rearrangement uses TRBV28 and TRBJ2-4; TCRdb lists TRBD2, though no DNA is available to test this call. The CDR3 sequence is CASSTPRGSGIQYF.